Below are 21 T cell receptor beta chains sequenced from a single sample in a study of blood T cell repertoires in COVID-19. The data were produced by immunoSEQ multiplex PCR, yet TCRdb's version contains in-frame clones alone and is incomplete. This sample yields under 150,000 clones, of which 80% are seen a single time; around 25% belongs to the top ten. The sequenced sample consisted of peripheral blood. These receptors all stem from a human donor in a cohort sampled during active COVID-19.

The J gene is TRBJ2-7, the V gene TRBV7-8, with 8 positions matching TRBD2. Germline values: CDR1 SGHVS, CDR2 FQNEAQ. The CDR3 runs 14 residues. Trimming cost V 5 bases and J 4 bases; bases outside gene matches: 7. DNA of the CDR3: TGTGCCAGCAGCCGCGGGACTAGTCGGTACGAGCAGTACTTC. It encodes CASSRGTSRYEQYF.

The genes are TRBV29-1 and TRBJ1-1; D is unresolved. The CDR3 covers 13 residues. The germline CDR1 and CDR2 sequences are SQVTM and ANQGSEA. Trimming took off 1 base at V and 1 base at J, with 7 bases between the two ends. The DNA for the CDR3 is TGCAGCGTTGAAGCGGTACCGAACACTGAAGCTTTCTTT. This encodes CSVEAVPNTEAFF.

This clone was recorded once. This chain links TRBV4-3 with TRBJ1-1, with TRBD1 matching 7 bases. The length of the CDR3 is 14 residues. The germline V gene has CDR1 LGHNA and CDR2 YSLEER. The V and J ends lost 1 base and 4 bases, in that order; junction bases with no gene match: 3. The CDR3 loop reads CASSQGDRSTEAFF. The CDR3 DNA follows: TGCGCCAGCAGCCAAGGGGACAGAAGCACTGAAGCTTTCTTT.

This clone was observed a handful of times. V and J are TRBV2 and TRBJ1-5; D is unclear. Germline CDR1 is SNHLY and CDR2 is FYNNEI. Trimming cost V 7 bases and J 9 bases, with 13 bases left between them. The CDR3 has 12 residues. The CDR3 DNA reads TGTGCCAGCAAGGCGGAGGGAGGGCCCCAGCATTTT. It codes for CASKAEGGPQHF.

This clone appeared once. J is TRBJ2-2 and V is TRBV28; 10 bases align to TRBD1. The CDR3 length is 16 residues. The germline V gene has CDR1 MDHEN and CDR2 SYDVKM. Trimming cost V 6 bases and J 3 bases; bases outside gene matches: 7. The CDR3 DNA is TGTGCCAGCAGCCTCTACGGGACAGGGGACACCGGGGAGCTGTTTTTT. It translates to CASSLYGTGDTGELFF.

V and J are TRBV20-1 and TRBJ2-3, with 10 bases lining up with TRBD1. V lost 3 bases to trimming and J lost 5 bases; unmatched junction nucleotides: 8. Looked up from germline, CDR1 is DFQATT and CDR2 is SNEGSKA (reference sequence). The CDR3 totals 15 residues. CDR3 DNA sequence: TGCAGTGCTAGTAAGGACAGGGGGGATAAAGATACGCAGTATTTT. Encoded protein: CSASKDRGDKDTQYF.

This clone was detected once. V gene TRBV7-2 combines with J gene TRBJ1-3; D is unclear. Trimming removed 2 bases from V and 3 bases from J, with 8 bases in between. The CDR3 totals 14 residues. In germline, CDR1 is SGHTA, CDR2 FQGNSA. The DNA for the CDR3 is TGTGCCAGCAGCTTACGTTTTTTTGGAAACACCATATATTTT. Amino acids: CASSLRFFGNTIYF.

This CDR3 is CASSQGQGNYGYTF. The CDR3 DNA is TGTGCCAGCAGCCAAGGACAGGGGAACTATGGCTACACCTTC. The rearrangement joins TRBV3-1 (or the pseudogene TRBV3-2) to TRBJ1-2; TRBD1 agrees at 8 bases. Germline CDR1 reads LGHDT; CDR2 reads YNNKEL (reference sequence). The CDR3 extends over 14 amino acids. V shed 1 base and J 2 bases; nucleotides not matched to a gene: 0.

The chain employs TRBV4-1 and TRBJ1-5; weak D call: TRBD1 (5 bases). The CDR3 extends over 15 amino acids. CDR1 is MGHRA and CDR2 is YSYEKL in the germline V gene. The V gene lost 4 bases and the J gene lost 7 bases, with 17 bases spanning the gap. CDR3 region: CASSLREGRDQPQHF. The CDR3, as DNA: TGCGCCAGCAGCCTAAGAGAGGGGAGGGACCAGCCCCAGCATTTT.

Details on this clone: The same CDR3 also results from other DNA sequences found in this sample. The V gene is TRBV7-2, the J gene TRBJ2-5; D gene unclear. Germline loops: CDR1 SGHTA, CDR2 FQGNSA. The CDR3 contains 12 residues. The V and J ends lost 1 base and 4 bases respectively, with 4 bases between them. The CDR3 sequence is CASSLGRETQYF. CDR3 DNA: TGTGCCAGCAGCTTAGGTCGAGAGACCCAGTACTTC.

In its sample, this clone was seen once. This chain links TRBV9 with TRBJ1-3; D may be TRBD1 (5 bases). The length of the CDR3 is 13 residues. V was clipped by 9 bases and J by 4 bases, with 14 bases between them. The germline CDR1 and CDR2 sequences are SGDLS and YYNGEE. CDR3 bases: TGTGCCACCGGGGGGGGTCCCGGAAACACCATATATTTT. Its translation is CATGGGPGNTIYF. The entire variable domain, with the rest obtained from reference TRBV9 and TRBJ1-3, is as follows: DSGVTQTPKHLITATGQRVTLRCSPRSGDLSVYWYQQSLDQGLQFLIQYYNGEERAKGNILERFSAQQFPDLHSELNLSSLELGDSALYFCATGGGPGNTIYFGEGSWLTVV.

The V call is TRBV7-3, the J call TRBJ1-3, with D hard to call. CDR1 SGHTA and CDR2 FQGTGA come from the germline V gene. The CDR3 loop spans 11 amino acids. Trimming removed 2 bases at V and 7 bases at J, with 3 bases between. CDR3 bases: TGTGCCAGCAGCTTAGAGAACACCATATATTTT. The encoded protein is CASSLENTIYF.

This clone was counted a few times. The chain uses TRBV3-1 (or the pseudogene TRBV3-2) and TRBJ1-2; weak D call: TRBD1 (5 bases). Between the trimmed V and J ends, which lost 4 bases and 3 bases, there was a span of 15 bases. The V gene's germline CDR1 is LGHDT and CDR2 YNNKEL (reference sequence). The CDR3 is made up of 15 amino acids. CDR3: CASSPLRDSYYGYTF. The CDR3 DNA is TGTGCCAGCAGCCCCTTGAGAGACAGTTACTATGGCTACACCTTC.

This clone was recorded once. The chain recombines TRBV30 with TRBJ1-4; perhaps TRBD1 as D (5 bases). The CDR3 is 15 amino acids. V was pared by 0 bases and J by 6 bases, with 14 bases between. Germline V gives CDR1 GTSNPN, CDR2 SVGIG (reference sequence). The CDR3 bases are TGTGCCTGGAGTGTACCGGTGGGGGGGGATGAAAAACTGTTTTTT. This sequence encodes CAWSVPVGGDEKLFF.

The chain recombines TRBV9 with TRBJ1-1; maybe TRBD1 (6 bases). In germline, CDR1 is SGDLS, CDR2 YYNGEE. This CDR3 comprises 14 residues. V was clipped by 0 bases and J by 5 bases, with 11 bases between them. DNA for the CDR3: TGTGCCAGCAGCGTAGGGGGGCTACGGACTGAAGCTTTCTTT. As protein: CASSVGGLRTEAFF.

The V and J genes are TRBV7-2 and TRBJ1-6; D remains ambiguous. The germline V gene has CDR1 SGHTA and CDR2 FQGNSA. Deletions cut 1 base from V and 0 bases from J, with 7 bases between. This CDR3 contains 16 residues. This chain's CDR3 is CASSLGGSSYNSPLHF. The CDR3 nucleotides are TGTGCCAGCAGCTTAGGAGGGAGCTCCTATAATTCACCCCTCCACTTT.

This chain links TRBV6-5 with TRBJ2-2, with 9 bases that match TRBD1. The V and J ends lost 7 bases and 5 bases, in that order; junction bases with no gene match: 5. CDR1 is MNHEY, CDR2 SVGAGI, per germline. The CDR3 is made up of 14 amino acids. This CDR3 is CASKGTGLTGELFF. In nucleotides, the CDR3 is TGTGCCAGCAAAGGGACAGGGCTAACCGGGGAGCTGTTTTTT.

The chain couples TRBV2 to TRBJ2-1, with D possibly matching TRBD2 (7 bases). From germline, CDR1 is SNHLY and CDR2 FYNNEI. This CDR3 is built from 15 residues. V shed 7 bases and J shed 4 bases, with 17 bases lying between them. As DNA, the CDR3 is TGTGCCAGCACCCGGGGGGCTAGCGGTTACAATGAGCAGTTCTTC. Its protein is CASTRGASGYNEQFF.

The rearrangement joins TRBV24-1 to TRBJ1-5; D is ambiguous. Trimming left V 3 bases short and J 12 bases short, with 8 bases between. Germline V gene lookup returns CDR1 KGHDR and CDR2 SFDVKD. The CDR3 has 11 amino acids. The CDR3 here is CATSDEGHQHF. DNA for the CDR3: TGTGCCACCAGTGATGAGGGCCACCAGCATTTT.

The rearrangement links TRBV7-9 to TRBJ1-4, with D maybe TRBD1 (6 bases). Germline V gene data show CDR1 as SEHNR and CDR2 as FQNEAQ (reference sequence). The CDR3 totals 15 residues. Trimming pared 8 bases from V and 8 bases from J, leaving 21 bases between. In DNA, the CDR3 is TGTGCCAGCCAGCCCGATACAGGGTTTCGGGAAAAACTGTTTTTT. Translated: CASQPDTGFREKLFF.

The genes are TRBV19 and TRBJ2-6; 7 positions match TRBD1. The CDR3 consists of 15 residues. The V gene end was trimmed by 5 bases and the J gene end by 2 bases; junction bases not matched to a gene: 3. Germline V gives CDR1 LNHDA, CDR2 SQIVND (reference sequence). The CDR3 region has the DNA TGTGCCAGTAGTGTAACAGGGGCTGGGGCCAACGTCCTGACTTTC. Its translation: CASSVTGAGANVLTF. The full variable domain, with the rest looked up from reference TRBV19 and TRBJ2-6, is DGGITQSPKYLFRKEGQNVTLSCEQNLNHDAMYWYRQDPGQGLRLIYYSQIVNDFQKGDIAEGYSVSREKKESFPLTVTSAQKNPTAFYLCASSVTGAGANVLTFGAGSRLTVL.